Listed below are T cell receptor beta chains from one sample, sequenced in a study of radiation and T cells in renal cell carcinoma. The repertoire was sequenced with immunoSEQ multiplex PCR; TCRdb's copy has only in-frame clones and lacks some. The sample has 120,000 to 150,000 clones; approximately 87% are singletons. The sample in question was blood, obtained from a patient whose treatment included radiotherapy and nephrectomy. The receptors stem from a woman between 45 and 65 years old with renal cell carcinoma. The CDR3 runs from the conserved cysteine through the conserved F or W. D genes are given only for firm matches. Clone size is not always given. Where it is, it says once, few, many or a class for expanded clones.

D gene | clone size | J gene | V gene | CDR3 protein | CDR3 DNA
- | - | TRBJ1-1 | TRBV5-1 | CASRDMENTEAFF | TGCGCCAGCAGGGACATGGAAAACACTGAAGCTTTCTTT
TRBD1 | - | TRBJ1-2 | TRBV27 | CASNSGTGAYGYTF | TGTGCCAGCAATTCCGGGACAGGGGCCTATGGCTACACCTTC
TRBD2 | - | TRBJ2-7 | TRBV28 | CASTLTSGSLGEQYF | TGTGCCAGCACTTTGACTAGCGGGAGCCTGGGGGAGCAGTACTTC
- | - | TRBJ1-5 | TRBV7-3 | CASSSEASGQPQHF | TGTGCCAGCAGCTCAGAGGCCAGCGGTCAGCCCCAGCATTTT
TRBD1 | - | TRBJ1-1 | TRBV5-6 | CASSGVVRGADTEAFF | TGTGCCAGCAGCGGGGTGGTCAGGGGGGCCGACACTGAAGCTTTCTTT
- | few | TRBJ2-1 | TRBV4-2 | CASSPTSRGHEQFF | TGTGCCAGCAGCCCAACTTCGAGGGGTCATGAGCAGTTCTTC
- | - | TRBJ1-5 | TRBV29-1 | CSVQGGGNQPQHF | TGCAGCGTACAGGGTGGAGGCAATCAGCCCCAGCATTTT
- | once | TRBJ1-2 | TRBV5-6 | CASTLEWAFGYTF | TGTGCCAGCACCTTGGAGTGGGCTTTTGGCTACACCTTC
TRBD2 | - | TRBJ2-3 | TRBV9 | CASSSSGGTDTQYF | TGTGCCAGCAGCTCTAGCGGAGGCACAGATACGCAGTATTTT
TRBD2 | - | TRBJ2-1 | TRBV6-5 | CASSPGLANNEQFF | TGTGCCAGCAGCCCGGGACTAGCGAACAATGAGCAGTTCTTC
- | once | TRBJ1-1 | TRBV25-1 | CASSEYWDSEAFF | TGTGCCAGCAGTGAATATTGGGACTCCGAAGCTTTCTTT
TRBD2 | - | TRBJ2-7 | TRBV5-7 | CASSAGLAGGYEQYF | TGTGCCAGCAGCGCGGGACTAGCGGGGGGATACGAGCAGTACTTC
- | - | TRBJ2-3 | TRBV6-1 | CASRQGLDTQYF | TGTGCCAGCAGACAGGGCCTAGATACGCAGTATTTT
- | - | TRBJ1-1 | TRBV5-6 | CASSSGPSTEAFF | TGTGCCAGCAGCTCGGGACCCTCCACTGAAGCTTTCTTT
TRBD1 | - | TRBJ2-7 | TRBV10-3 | CAISESTGDEQYF | TGTGCCATCAGTGAGAGTACAGGGGACGAGCAGTACTTC
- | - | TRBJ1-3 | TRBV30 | CAWSEGSGNTIYF | TGTGCCTGGAGTGAGGGATCTGGAAACACCATATATTTT
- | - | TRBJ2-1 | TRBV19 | CASILRGSNEQFF | TGTGCCAGCATTCTCCGGGGGAGCAATGAGCAGTTCTTC
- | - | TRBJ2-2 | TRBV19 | CASRTGGGELFF | TGTGCCAGTAGAACTGGGGGTGGGGAGCTGTTTTTT
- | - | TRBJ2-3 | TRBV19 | CASSKAETDTQYF | TGTGCCAGTAGTAAGGCGGAGACAGATACGCAGTATTTT
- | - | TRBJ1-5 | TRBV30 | CAWSGGGGNQPQHF | TGTGCCTGGAGTGGAGGGGGGGGTAATCAGCCCCAGCATTTT
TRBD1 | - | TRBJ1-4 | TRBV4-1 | CASSRNSRQGGATNEKLFF | TGCGCCAGCAGCCGTAATTCTAGACAGGGAGGGGCAACTAATGAAAAACTGTTTTTT
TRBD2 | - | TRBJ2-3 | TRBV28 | CASSFLGVAGGTDTQYF | TGTGCCAGCAGTTTTCTTGGAGTGGCGGGGGGCACAGATACGCAGTATTTT